These 30 T cell receptor beta chains were all obtained from the same sample, sequenced in a study of memory CD8 T cells in hepatitis C reinfection. Time point given: late/post reinfection, 12 to 24 weeks after detection. Sorted cells were sequenced directly ex vivo without any in vitro expansion. TCRdb's table, derived via immunoSEQ multiplex PCR, lists solely in-frame clones and lacks some. The sample has 45,000 to 50,000 clones; about 91% are singletons. The sample comprised naive CD8+ T cells sorted from blood. These receptors all come from a young man with hepatitis C virus infection.

The chain employs TRBV4-1 and TRBJ1-4, with a tentative D call TRBD1 (5 bases). The CDR3 loop spans 17 amino acids. The germline V gene encodes CDR1 MGHRA and CDR2 YSYEKL. Trimming stripped 3 bases from V and 0 bases from J, with 14 bases between. The CDR3 region has the DNA TGCGCCAGCAGCCATGGGGGGAGGGGTTCAACTAATGAAAAACTGTTTTTT. Amino acid sequence: CASSHGGRGSTNEKLFF.

The chain combines TRBV30 with TRBJ2-7; weak D call: TRBD1 (5 bases). CDR3 length: 13 residues. Trimming shortened V by 2 bases and J by 5 bases, and 13 bases separated the two germline ends. The germline gives CDR1 GTSNPN, CDR2 SVGIG (reference sequence). The CDR3: CAWSNGRANEQYV. Here the CDR3 DNA reads TGTGCCTGGAGTAATGGCAGGGCCAACGAGCAGTACGTC.

The V and J genes are TRBV2 and TRBJ1-3; 10 bases line up with TRBD1. This CDR3 is 18 amino acids long. V shed 5 bases, J shed 1 base, and the junction held 11 bases outside the gene matches. Germline-derived CDR1 and CDR2 are SNHLY and FYNNEI. This CDR3 is CASSLSTMGQGSGNTIYF. The DNA of the CDR3 is TGTGCCAGCAGTTTAAGCACGATGGGACAGGGGTCTGGAAACACCATATATTTT. The entire variable domain, with the rest obtained from reference TRBV2 and TRBJ1-3, is as follows: EPEVTQTPSHQVTQMGQEVILRCVPISNHLYFYWYRQILGQKVEFLVSFYNNEISEKSEIFDDQFSVERPDGSNFTLKIRSTKLEDSAMYFCASSLSTMGQGSGNTIYFGEGSWLTVV.

This clone has a single count. The chain recombines TRBV5-5 with TRBJ2-7; D is perhaps TRBD2 (7 bases). V shed 3 bases and J shed 4 bases, with 11 bases lying between them. Germline V gene sequence: CDR1 SGHKS, CDR2 YYEKEE (reference sequence). The CDR3 loop spans 13 amino acids. The chain's CDR3 is CASSSEGGYEQYF. For the CDR3, the DNA is TGTGCCAGCAGCTCCGAGGGGGGGTACGAGCAGTACTTC.

The rearrangement joins TRBV28 to TRBJ2-1; 8 bases line up with TRBD1. CDR1 is MDHEN and CDR2 is SYDVKM in the germline V gene. The CDR3 loop spans 14 amino acids. V shed 8 bases and J 3 bases; nucleotides not matched to a gene: 6. The CDR3 here is CASALDRDYNEQFF. Written as DNA, the CDR3 is TGTGCCAGCGCGCTGGACAGGGACTACAATGAGCAGTTCTTC.

The chain links TRBV6-6 to TRBJ2-3; D perhaps matches TRBD2 (6 bases). Trimming left V 11 bases short and J 6 bases short, with 21 bases between. In germline, CDR1 is MNHNY, CDR2 SVGAGI (reference sequence). The CDR3 runs 14 residues. The chain's CDR3 is CAATDWGEDDTQYF. For the CDR3, the DNA is TGTGCCGCGACGGATTGGGGGGAAGACGATACGCAGTATTTT.

The V and J genes are TRBV9 and TRBJ2-5, with D possibly matching TRBD2 (5 bases). TRBJ2-7 matches the DNA end more closely, so the J call is doubtful. Germline loops: CDR1 SGDLS, CDR2 YYNGEE. The CDR3 loop spans 16 amino acids. The CDR3 DNA reads TGTGCCAGCAGCGCGGCTGGATCGGACTTTGCCTACGAGCAGTACTTC. Translated, it gives CASSAAGSDFAYEQYF.

V usage is TRBV5-5 and J usage is TRBJ2-7; 11 bases map to TRBD2. The CDR3 has 16 amino acids. The ends lost 0 bases at V and 4 bases at J; junction bases unmatched: 6. Germline V gene sequence: CDR1 SGHKS, CDR2 YYEKEE (reference sequence). CDR3 in DNA: TGTGCCAGCAGCTTGGTTGGGACTAGCGGTTTTTACGAGCAGTACTTC. It codes for CASSLVGTSGFYEQYF. Complete variable domain (other parts from reference TRBV5-5 and TRBJ2-7): DAGVTQSPTHLIKTRGQQVTLRCSPISGHKSVSWYQQVLGQGPQFIFQYYEKEERGRGNFPDRFSARQFPNYSSELNVNALLLGDSALYLCASSLVGTSGFYEQYFGPGTRLTVT.

The chain recombines TRBV10-3 with TRBJ1-1; TRBD1 is a possible D gene (6 bases). Germline assignment: CDR1 ENHRY and CDR2 SYGVKD. Between the trimmed V and J ends, which lost 2 bases and 3 bases, there was a span of 10 bases. The CDR3 totals 14 residues. CDR3 bases: TGTGCCATCAGTGAGCTAGGGGGGGACACTGAAGCTTTCTTT. Translation: CAISELGGDTEAFF.

The genes are TRBV28 and TRBJ1-6; 8 nucleotides match TRBD1. CDR1 is MDHEN and CDR2 is SYDVKM in the germline V gene. CDR3 length: 18 amino acids. V shed 2 bases and J 0 bases; nucleotides not matched to a gene: 6. The CDR3 nucleotides are TGTGCCAGCAGTTTACCGGACAGGGTTAGCTCCTATAATTCACCCCTCCACTTT. Its translation: CASSLPDRVSSYNSPLHF.

The chain is built from TRBV9 and TRBJ2-1; TRBD1 matches at 8 bases. Losses at the gene ends were 3 bases for V and 4 bases for J; bases not matched to a gene: 9. Germline CDR1 SGDLS, CDR2 YYNGEE. There are 16 residues in the CDR3. The CDR3 nucleotides are TGTGCCAGCAGCGCCGGGACAGGCGAGCCGTACAATGAGCAGTTCTTC. This encodes CASSAGTGEPYNEQFF.

This clone was observed a few times. The chain recombines TRBV4-1 with TRBJ1-1, with D perhaps matching TRBD1 (5 bases). Germline V CDR1 and CDR2: MGHRA, YSYEKL. The CDR3 is 14 amino acids. Trimming removed 4 bases from V and 3 bases from J, with 12 bases in between. CDR3 nucleotides: TGCGCCAGCAGCCGGTCCCAAGGGGACACTGAAGCTTTCTTT. Protein sequence: CASSRSQGDTEAFF.

The chain recombines TRBV6-1 with TRBJ1-2; D perhaps matches TRBD1 (5 bases). This CDR3 region has 13 residues. Germline-derived CDR1 and CDR2 are MNHNS and SASEGT. Trimming pared 8 bases from V and 6 bases from J, leaving 16 bases between. In DNA, the CDR3 is TGTGCCAGCTCTCATGGGCCAGGGAATGGCTACACCTTC. Translating it yields CASSHGPGNGYTF.

This clone occurred a few times. The chain has TRBV10-2 and TRBJ2-7, with TRBD2 matching 7 bases. The V and J ends lost 2 bases and 1 base, in that order; junction bases with no gene match: 5. Germline V gene lookup returns CDR1 WSHSY and CDR2 SAAADI. This CDR3 contains 15 residues. This chain's CDR3 is CASSEGAGRSYEQYV. The CDR3 nucleotides are TGCGCCAGCAGTGAGGGAGCGGGGAGATCCTACGAGCAGTACGTC.

The chain uses TRBV7-9 and TRBJ2-1; 11 bases match TRBD2. V shed 5 bases, J shed 0 bases, and the junction held 9 bases outside the gene matches. The CDR3 loop spans 18 amino acids. Per germline, CDR1 SEHNR and CDR2 FQNEAQ (reference sequence). The CDR3 DNA reads as TGTGCCAGCAGCCCCCTAACTAGCGGGAGAAACTCCTACAATGAGCAGTTCTTC. Translation gives CASSPLTSGRNSYNEQFF.

J is TRBJ2-6 and V is TRBV4-1; the match to TRBD2 covers 11 bases. CDR1 is MGHRA, CDR2 YSYEKL, per germline. The CDR3 is 15 amino acids. Trimming removed 2 bases from V and 15 bases from J; junction bases left unmatched: 9. The CDR3 DNA reads as TGCGCCAGCAGCCAATCTAGCGGGGGGATCACCGACCTGACTTTC. This sequence encodes CASSQSSGGITDLTF.

This CDR3 is CASSRSGGTYNEQFF. For the CDR3, the DNA is TGCGCCAGCAGCCGCAGCGGGGGGACTTACAATGAGCAGTTCTTC. This rearrangement joins TRBV5-1 to TRBJ2-1; the match to TRBD2 covers 9 bases. CDR1 is SGHRS and CDR2 is YFSETQ in the germline V gene. The CDR3 runs 15 residues. The V segment lost 4 bases and the J segment 4 bases; nucleotides outside the gene matches: 6.

The genes are TRBV7-8 and TRBJ2-7; maybe TRBD2 (6 bases). Germline-derived CDR1 and CDR2 are SGHVS and FQNEAQ. The CDR3 is 16 residues long. V was pared by 0 bases and J by 2 bases, with 14 bases between. This chain's CDR3 is CASSLAYGTEAYEQYF. The CDR3 DNA sequence: TGTGCCAGCAGCTTAGCATATGGGACTGAAGCCTACGAGCAGTACTTC. Based on the CDR3 plus reference TRBV7-8 and TRBJ2-7, the full variable domain is GAGVSQSPRYKVAKRGQDVALRCDPISGHVSLFWYQQALGQGPEFLTYFQNEAQLDKSGLPSDRFFAERPEGSVSTLKIQRTQQEDSAVYLCASSLAYGTEAYEQYFGPGTRLTVT.

CDR3: CASGGRGDTGELFF. The CDR3 DNA reads as TGTGCCAGCGGTGGCAGGGGAGACACCGGGGAGCTGTTTTTT. This chain links TRBV6-1 with TRBJ2-2; D is perhaps TRBD1 (6 bases). Deletions cut 8 bases from V and 3 bases from J, with 13 bases between. The CDR3 has 14 residues. From germline, CDR1 is MNHNS and CDR2 SASEGT.

The V gene is TRBV7-2, the J gene TRBJ2-1, with 10 bases fitting TRBD2. After removal of 2 bases from V and 9 bases from J, the junction contained 7 bases not matched to a gene. This CDR3 is 15 amino acids long. Germline assignment: CDR1 SGHTA and CDR2 FQGNSA. DNA for the CDR3: TGTGCCAGCAGCTTAACTAGCGGGGTGTTTACTGAGCAGTTCTTC. It yields the protein CASSLTSGVFTEQFF.

DNA for the CDR3: TGTGCCAGCACCTCCCTCGGGGAGGCCCAGTACTTC. This gives the protein CASTSLGEAQYF. The chain uses TRBV11-2 and TRBJ2-5, with a tentative D call TRBD2 (6 bases). This CDR3 region has 12 residues. Per germline, CDR1 SGHAT and CDR2 FQNNGV. Trimming took 7 bases from V and 9 from J, leaving 15 bases between them.

The chain couples TRBV5-5 to TRBJ2-5; 10 nucleotides align to TRBD1. Trimming removed 1 base from V and 5 bases from J; junction bases left unmatched: 5. Per germline, CDR1 SGHKS and CDR2 YYEKEE (reference sequence). This CDR3 contains 15 residues. The CDR3 DNA is TGTGCCAGCAGCTTGCTGGACAGGGGGAGGGAGACCCAGTACTTC. It codes for CASSLLDRGRETQYF.

The chain links TRBV28 to TRBJ1-5; D may be TRBD1 (5 bases). The V gene lost 10 bases and the J gene lost 9 bases, with 16 bases spanning the gap. CDR1 and CDR2 (germline): MDHEN, SYDVKM. There are 12 residues in the CDR3. This CDR3 is CATRDVGGPQHF. DNA of the CDR3: TGTGCCACCCGGGACGTGGGGGGGCCCCAGCATTTT.

J is TRBJ2-2 and V is TRBV5-1; TRBD1 matches 9 bases. Germline CDR1 is SGHRS and CDR2 is YFSETQ. The length of the CDR3 is 14 residues. J gave up 6 bases and V 7 bases, and 7 bases lay outside the gene matches. The CDR3 nucleotides are TGCGCCAGCGGACCGGGACAGGGATCCGGGGAGCTGTTTTTT. It specifies CASGPGQGSGELFF.

This clone showed up just once. This chain links TRBV14 with TRBJ2-7; the match to TRBD1 covers 10 bases. CDR3 length equals 15 residues. Germline V gene lookup returns CDR1 SGHDN and CDR2 FVKESK. V shed 5 bases and J 4 bases; nucleotides not matched to a gene: 8. DNA for the CDR3: TGTGCCAGCAGCAAATCGACAGGGGGCGGATACGAGCAGTACTTC. Protein: CASSKSTGGGYEQYF.

The CDR3: CASSDLAHEQFF. DNA of the CDR3: TGCGCCAGCAGTGACCTAGCTCATGAGCAGTTCTTC. This chain uses TRBV10-2 with TRBJ2-1; tentative D call: TRBD2 (5 bases). Per the germline V gene, CDR1 is WSHSY and CDR2 is SAAADI. The CDR3 totals 12 residues. Trimming removed 3 bases from V and 8 bases from J, with 8 bases in between.

This clone was counted once. The chain carries TRBV4-1 and TRBJ2-1, with TRBD2 identical over 10 bases. V was clipped by 0 bases and J by 10 bases; unmatched bases: 12. The CDR3 totals 17 residues. Germline V CDR1 and CDR2: MGHRA, YSYEKL. The DNA for the CDR3 is TGCGCCAGCAGCCAAGATCCATTGCTAGCGGGGGAGTCGGAGCAGTTCTTC. Amino acid sequence: CASSQDPLLAGESEQFF.

The chain is built from TRBV9 and TRBJ2-3; TRBD2 matches at 7 bases. J was trimmed by 6 bases and V by 0 bases; bases with no gene match: 19. There are 19 residues in the CDR3. CDR1 SGDLS and CDR2 YYNGEE come from the germline V gene. The CDR3 sequence is CASSVDGAGWGSHGDTQYF. The CDR3 nucleotides are TGTGCCAGCAGCGTAGACGGAGCGGGGTGGGGCTCGCATGGGGATACGCAGTATTTT.

This clone came up once. The chain is built from TRBV19 and TRBJ2-7, with D perhaps TRBD2 (6 bases). V was shortened by 5 bases and J by 1 base, with 12 bases between the two germline ends. This CDR3 is 14 amino acids long. Per germline, CDR1 LNHDA and CDR2 SQIVND (reference sequence). The CDR3 DNA reads TGTGCCAGTAGTTCCACTAGCTTATCCTACGAGCAGTACTTC. Protein: CASSSTSLSYEQYF.

V usage is TRBV6-5 and J usage is TRBJ2-1; D gene unclear. Germline CDR1 MNHEY, CDR2 SVGAGI. V lost 0 bases and J 6 bases, leaving 9 bases between the germline ends. This CDR3 is built from 14 residues. As DNA, the CDR3 is TGTGCCAGCAGTTACTCCCCAGGTGGCAATGAGCAGTTCTTC. It yields the protein CASSYSPGGNEQFF.